This TCR beta chain was recorded in a study of blood T cell repertoires in COVID-19. Whole-study context: The origin of the acute and convalescent COVID-19 samples was the United States, Italy and Spain. Sources were T cells, B-cell-depleted T cells, or PBMCs; the material itself was cDNA or gDNA.

V lost 0 bases to trimming and J lost 7 bases; unmatched junction nucleotides: 9. The germline CDR1 and CDR2 sequences are SGHRS and YFSETQ. The CDR3 extends over 16 amino acids. In the study's own analysis: Reference gene primer amplification gave nucleated cell count estimates. Only in-frame clones appear in the TCRdb table, and some are missing; sequencing was by immunoSEQ multiplex PCR. V, J and clone size reflect that table, while D and trimming were determined from the DNA. The table records 200,000 to 250,000 clones, around nine tenths of them present only once. The sample comprised peripheral blood. The chain carries TRBV5-1 and TRBJ2-1; 8 nucleotides match TRBD2. This TCR was recovered from a man aged 60 to 69 who had recovered from COVID-19. This CDR3 reads CASSLASGGPLNEQFF. CDR3 nucleotides: TGCGCCAGCAGCTTGGCCTCGGGAGGGCCGCTGAATGAGCAGTTCTTC. The full variable domain, completed using reference TRBV5-1 and TRBJ2-1, is KAGVTQTPRYLIKTRGQQVTLSCSPISGHRSVSWYQQTPGQGLQFLFEYFSETQRNKGNFPGRFSGRQFSNSRSEMNVSTLELGDSALYLCASSLASGGPLNEQFFGPGTRLTVL.